These 25 T cell receptor beta chains originate from one sample sequenced in a study of PD-1 blockade in classical Hodgkin lymphoma. TCRdb keeps only in-frame clones here, not all; method: immunoSEQ multiplex PCR. The sample carries some 58,000 clones, under 95% recorded once. Time point here: cycle 4 day 1 (C4D1), after more than five weeks of nivolumab. Every single patient, without exception, relapsed after autologous stem cell transplantation, and brentuximab vedotin exposure varied. The sample here was peripheral blood mononuclear cells (PBMCs), taken before the fourth cycle of nivolumab. The receptors were sampled from a human donor with classical Hodgkin lymphoma.

The rearrangement joins TRBV7-2 to TRBJ1-1; tentatively, D is TRBD1 (6 bases). Trimming left V 4 bases short and J 6 bases short, with 15 bases between. This CDR3 has 14 residues. Germline V CDR1 and CDR2: SGHTA, FQGNSA. The DNA for the CDR3 is TGTGCCAGCAGCTCAACAGGGAGGGTGGCTGAAGCTTTCTTT. This codes for CASSSTGRVAEAFF.

The J gene is TRBJ1-2, the V gene TRBV6-1, with no clear D. This CDR3 spans 13 amino acids. The V gene's germline CDR1 is MNHNS and CDR2 SASEGT. The DNA of the CDR3 is TGTGCTACTTTCCCATCGGAGGTCTATGGCTACACCTTC. It yields the protein CATFPSEVYGYTF.

The gene calls are TRBV2 and TRBJ2-5; 9 nucleotides line up with TRBD2. Per the germline V gene, CDR1 is SNHLY and CDR2 is FYNNEI. Unmatched junction bases numbered 14, after V lost 6 bases and J lost 6 bases. The CDR3 is 16 amino acids. The CDR3 reads CASSAGLARPRQTQYF. The CDR3 DNA sequence: TGTGCCAGCAGCGCCGGACTAGCGCGTCCCCGGCAGACCCAGTACTTC.

V gene TRBV7-9 combines with J gene TRBJ2-2; 8 nucleotides align to TRBD1. V was clipped by 4 bases and J by 4 bases; unmatched bases: 14. The germline V gene encodes CDR1 SEHNR and CDR2 FQNEAQ (reference sequence). This CDR3 is 18 amino acids long. The CDR3 region has the DNA TGTGCCAGCAGCTCCCTCCGGGACGACAGGGGTTTCACCGGGGAGCTGTTTTTT. Encoded protein: CASSSLRDDRGFTGELFF. The full variable domain, completed using reference TRBV7-9 and TRBJ2-2, is DTGVSQNPRHKITKRGQNVTFRCDPISEHNRLYWYRQTLGQGPEFLTYFQNEAQLEKSRLLSDRFSAERPKGSFSTLEIQRTEQGDSAMYLCASSSLRDDRGFTGELFFGEGSRLTVL.

This clone was seen only a few times. The J gene is TRBJ1-2, the V gene TRBV7-6; D remains ambiguous. This CDR3 is built from 14 residues. The germline V and J ends were trimmed by 1 base and 5 bases, with 11 bases remaining between them. CDR1 and CDR2 from the germline V gene are SGHVS and FNYEAQ. The CDR3 protein is CASSLEPGTYGYTF. DNA for the CDR3: TGTGCCAGCAGCTTAGAACCAGGAACGTATGGCTACACCTTC.

The rearrangement joins TRBV4-1 to TRBJ2-1; 12 bases are a match to TRBD2. This CDR3 has 14 residues. Germline V lookup: CDR1 MGHRA, CDR2 YSYEKL. Trimming took 6 bases from V and 7 from J; bases not matched to a gene: 4. The CDR3 reads CASSSGLAGNEQFF. DNA for the CDR3: TGCGCCAGCAGTTCCGGACTAGCGGGGAATGAGCAGTTCTTC.

This clone has just one count. The genes are TRBV11-2 and TRBJ1-3, with a weak D call TRBD1 (6 bases). CDR1 SGHAT and CDR2 FQNNGV come from the germline V gene. The CDR3 runs to 14 residues. Trimming left V 5 bases short and J 0 bases short, with 8 bases between. CDR3 residues: CASSTGTSGNTIYF. CDR3 coding DNA: TGTGCCAGCAGCACAGGGACCTCTGGAAACACCATATATTTT.

V and J are TRBV5-4 and TRBJ2-7; perhaps TRBD1 as D (5 bases). This CDR3 region has 12 residues. Trimming removed 2 bases from V and 7 bases from J, with 10 bases in between. The V gene's germline CDR1 is SGHNT and CDR2 YYREEE (reference sequence). The CDR3 reads CASSFQGREQYF. For the CDR3, the DNA is TGTGCCAGCAGCTTCCAGGGCCGGGAGCAGTACTTC.

J is TRBJ2-7 and V is TRBV5-5; tentative D call: TRBD2 (5 bases). The CDR3 is made up of 13 amino acids. Trimming shortened V by 0 bases and J by 6 bases, and 10 bases separated the two germline ends. Per the germline V gene, CDR1 is SGHKS and CDR2 is YYEKEE (reference sequence). CDR3 sequence (DNA): TGTGCCAGCAGCTTGGGGACTTCTCGCGAGCAGTACTTC. It yields the protein CASSLGTSREQYF.

Worth noting for this clone: A read error may account for a junction end that differs from germline. V and J are TRBV7-7 and TRBJ2-2; D uncertain. Germline V lookup: CDR1 SSHAT, CDR2 FNYEAQ (reference sequence). The CDR3 sequence is 15 residues long. CDR3 region: CASSSFSIVTGELFF. In nucleotides, the CDR3 is TGTGCTAGCAGCTCGTTTTCGATCGTCACCGGGGAGCTGTTTTTT.

The V call is TRBV5-6, the J call TRBJ1-2; the match to TRBD1 covers 8 bases. The germline CDR1 and CDR2 sequences are SGHDT and YYEEEE. This CDR3 is 16 amino acids long. Losses at the gene ends were 4 bases for V and 1 base for J; bases not matched to a gene: 9. The CDR3, as DNA: TGTGCCAGCAGCGTAACCCAGGGGGCGAGTAACTATGGCTACACCTTC. This translates into CASSVTQGASNYGYTF.

This sequence joins TRBV14 and TRBJ1-6; D ambiguous. Between the trimmed V and J ends, which lost 1 base and 1 base, there was a span of 20 bases. Looked up from germline, CDR1 is SGHDN and CDR2 is FVKESK. The CDR3 spans 20 residues. The chain's CDR3 is CASSQAQQSGSFSYNSPLHF. In DNA, the CDR3 is TGTGCCAGCAGCCAAGCCCAACAATCAGGCAGTTTTTCCTATAATTCACCCCTCCACTTT.

V gene TRBV2 combines with J gene TRBJ1-5; TRBD1 is a possible D gene (6 bases). Germline values: CDR1 SNHLY, CDR2 FYNNEI. This CDR3 has 14 amino acids. Trimming pared 2 bases from V and 6 bases from J, leaving 11 bases between. For the CDR3, the DNA is TGTGCCAGCAGTGAATACGGGGGCGGTCAGCCCCAGCATTTT. Protein: CASSEYGGGQPQHF.

The chain couples TRBV6-6 to TRBJ1-6; 7 bases are a match to TRBD1. Trimming removed 6 bases from V and 7 bases from J; junction bases left unmatched: 6. The CDR3 loop spans 14 amino acids. Germline CDR1 and CDR2: MNHNY and SVGAGI (reference sequence). The CDR3 sequence: CASSPGQLNSPLHF. As DNA, the CDR3 is TGTGCCAGCAGCCCGGGACAGTTAAATTCACCCCTCCACTTT.

The rearrangement uses TRBV7-8 and TRBJ1-1; D ambiguous. The CDR3 is 13 amino acids. V lost 1 base and J 4 bases, leaving 7 bases between the germline ends. Germline V gene data show CDR1 as SGHVS and CDR2 as FQNEAQ. This CDR3 is CASSLGWGTEAFF. CDR3 coding DNA: TGTGCCAGCAGCTTAGGGTGGGGCACTGAAGCTTTCTTT.

This clone was detected once. This chain joins TRBV2 and TRBJ2-2; D unresolved. Germline V gene data show CDR1 as SNHLY and CDR2 as FYNNEI. Trimming left V 5 bases short and J 7 bases short, with 23 bases between. The CDR3 runs to 17 residues. The CDR3 DNA is TGTGCCAGCAGTCCCAAAGGATTGACTGGCTGGAACGGGGAGCTGTTTTTT. Residues: CASSPKGLTGWNGELFF.

The chain recombines TRBV5-1 with TRBJ2-1; no reliable D call. CDR1 is SGHRS and CDR2 is YFSETQ in the germline V gene. The CDR3 runs to 17 residues. V was shortened by 0 bases and J by 0 bases, with 13 bases between the two germline ends. The chain's CDR3 is CASSLGVGRSSYNEQFF. The CDR3 nucleotides are TGCGCCAGCAGCTTGGGGGTCGGCAGGAGCTCCTACAATGAGCAGTTCTTC.

The chain links TRBV11-2 to TRBJ2-7; D is ambiguous. The V end lost 0 bases, the J end lost 3 bases, and 6 bases lay between the germline ends. CDR1 SGHAT and CDR2 FQNNGV come from the germline V gene. This CDR3 has 13 residues. The CDR3 nucleotides are TGTGCCAGCAGCTTAGACCCGTTCTACGAGCAGTACTTC. Its protein product is CASSLDPFYEQYF. Full variable domain (missing parts from reference TRBV11-2 and TRBJ2-7): EAGVAQSPRYKIIEKRQSVAFWCNPISGHATLYWYQQILGQGPKLLIQFQNNGVVDDSQLPKDRFSAERLKGVDSTLKIQPAKLEDSAVYLCASSLDPFYEQYFGPGTRLTVT.

The gene calls are TRBV5-1 and TRBJ2-1, with TRBD1 identical over 9 bases. V was clipped by 4 bases and J by 3 bases; unmatched bases: 5. Germline CDR1 reads SGHRS; CDR2 reads YFSETQ. The CDR3 is made up of 15 amino acids. CDR3 nucleotides: TGCGCCAGCAGCCCACAGGGGGCAGGCTACAATGAGCAGTTCTTC. Translation gives CASSPQGAGYNEQFF. The full variable domain, its missing parts supplied by reference TRBV5-1 and TRBJ2-1, is KAGVTQTPRYLIKTRGQQVTLSCSPISGHRSVSWYQQTPGQGLQFLFEYFSETQRNKGNFPGRFSGRQFSNSRSEMNVSTLELGDSALYLCASSPQGAGYNEQFFGPGTRLTVL.

This CDR3 reads CASSTEPGQPPSYEQYF. The CDR3, as DNA: TGTGCCAGCAGCACCGAACCTGGACAGCCGCCCTCCTACGAGCAGTACTTC. The V call is TRBV21-1, the J call TRBJ2-7; TRBD1 is the table's D call and was not checked against the DNA. TRBV21-1 is a recognized pseudogene. This CDR3 comprises 17 residues.

The chain has TRBV10-3 and TRBJ2-6; maybe TRBD1 (6 bases). V was pared by 4 bases and J by 1 base, with 17 bases between. Germline V gives CDR1 ENHRY, CDR2 SYGVKD. CDR3 size: 18 residues. CDR3: CAISGGDGQLSGANVLTF. CDR3 bases: TGTGCCATCAGTGGGGGTGACGGACAGCTTTCTGGGGCCAACGTCCTGACTTTC.

CDR3 coding DNA: TGTGCCAGCAGCCGACCCTCGGGACTCATTAATGAGCAGTTCTTC. This translates into CASSRPSGLINEQFF. The chain couples TRBV4-2 to TRBJ2-1, with a possible D match to TRBD2 (6 bases). Between the trimmed V and J ends, which lost 4 bases and 7 bases, there was a span of 17 bases. The length of the CDR3 is 15 residues. Per germline, CDR1 LGHNA and CDR2 YNFKEQ.

The rearrangement joins TRBV2 to TRBJ1-1; D remains unclear. The CDR3 totals 13 residues. Per the germline V gene, CDR1 is SNHLY and CDR2 is FYNNEI. The germline V and J ends were trimmed by 4 bases and 0 bases, with 6 bases remaining between them. The CDR3 sequence is CASSVGLNTEAFF. DNA for the CDR3: TGTGCCAGCAGTGTAGGCTTGAACACTGAAGCTTTCTTT.

The rearrangement joins TRBV29-1 to TRBJ1-2, with TRBD1 as a possible D gene (5 bases). The CDR3 covers 14 residues. Trimming removed 5 bases from V and 4 bases from J, with 17 bases in between. CDR1 SQVTM and CDR2 ANQGSEA come from the germline V gene. DNA for the CDR3: TGCAGCGTTCATTCTTTCGGGGGAGTCTATGGCTACACCTTC. It encodes CSVHSFGGVYGYTF.

This chain links TRBV10-3 with TRBJ1-1; D ambiguous. Germline CDR1 and CDR2: ENHRY and SYGVKD. V shed 11 bases and J shed 5 bases, with 21 bases lying between them. The CDR3 consists of 14 residues. Here the CDR3 reads CAVRPHGYVTEAFF. In DNA, the CDR3 is TGTGCCGTCCGACCCCATGGCTATGTGACTGAAGCTTTCTTT.